This TCR beta chain originates from a study of blood T cells in healthy people across ages. This clonotype was seen only a few times. Then a second PCR, running about 6 to 12 cycles, was carried out with a sample-barcoded 5' primer and a J-beta primer mix. Each CDR3 protein gets one entry after TCRdb re-called the 5' RACE reads with MiXCR. The data hold roughly 700,000 distinct CDR3 sequences, with about 30% observed a single time. Trimming left V 5 bases short and J 7 bases short, with 11 bases between. This CDR3 has 12 amino acids. The germline gives CDR1 MDHEN, CDR2 SYDVKM. The chain carries TRBV28 and TRBJ1-1, with unresolved D. Sequencing was performed on blood. The origin of this receptor is a woman of 80 years or more in good health. The CDR3 DNA sequence: TGTGCCAGCAGTCTGCGTATAGGTGAAGCTTTCTTT. This codes for CASSLRIGEAFF.